This is a list of T cell receptor beta chains from one sample in a study of cytomegalovirus exposure and HLA in healthy donors. Only in-frame clones appear in the TCRdb table, and some are missing; sequencing was by immunoSEQ multiplex PCR. The profile covers around 200,000 clones, with around nine tenths appearing a single time and more than 0.25% taken by the ten largest. Sequenced sample: PBMCs. Receptor source: a woman aged 25 to 39 in good health and CMV-seronegative. Each CDR3 is given with its conserved first and last residue. A D gene is named only where the DNA matches it firmly. A row's size may be missing; if present it is once, few, many or a size class.

D	V	J	size	CDR3	DNA
.	TRBV6-1	TRBJ1-4	.	CASSGRVGNEKLFF	TGTGCCAGCAGCGGCAGGGTCGGTAATGAAAAACTGTTTTTT
.	TRBV25-1	TRBJ2-3	few	CASSEVGSADTQYF	TGTGCCAGCAGTGAGGTGGGGAGTGCAGATACGCAGTATTTT
.	TRBV6-1	TRBJ1-1	once	CASSGGRVNTEAFF	TGTGCCAGCAGTGGCGGCAGGGTGAACACTGAAGCTTTCTTT
TRBD1	TRBV19	TRBJ2-7	.	CASRIDRDSYEQYF	TGTGCCAGTAGAATCGACAGGGATAGCTACGAGCAGTACTTC
TRBD2	TRBV5-1	TRBJ2-1	.	CASRIQTSADEQFF	TGCGCCAGCAGGATTCAGACTAGCGCAGATGAGCAGTTCTTC
TRBD1	TRBV29-1	TRBJ2-7	.	CSVADRGGGEQYF	TGCAGCGTGGCAGACAGGGGGGGTGGGGAGCAGTACTTC
TRBD1	TRBV6-6	TRBJ2-2	once	CASNHRDRFTGELFF	TGTGCCAGCAATCACCGGGACAGGTTCACCGGGGAGCTGTTTTTT
TRBD1	TRBV5-6	TRBJ1-1	.	CASSLGVGQGVTETEAFF	TGTGCCAGCAGCTTGGGGGTAGGTCAGGGGGTTACCGAGACTGAAGCTTTCTTT
.	TRBV28	TRBJ1-2	.	CASSSPEGTPGGYTF	TGTGCCAGCAGTTCGCCTGAGGGCACCCCGGGGGGCTACACCTTC
.	TRBV15	TRBJ1-2	.	CATSRGTAYGYTF	TGTGCCACCAGCAGAGGGACAGCCTATGGCTACACCTTC
TRBD1	TRBV10-2	TRBJ1-5	.	CASTPTTGAGQPQHF	TGCGCCAGCACACCTACGACAGGGGCGGGACAGCCCCAGCATTTT
.	TRBV5-4	TRBJ2-7	.	CASSLAGKPYEQYF	TGTGCCAGCAGCTTGGCAGGGAAACCCTACGAGCAGTACTTC
.	TRBV6-5	TRBJ2-2	.	CASSSTYTGELFF	TGTGCCAGCAGTTCTACCTACACCGGGGAGCTGTTTTTT
.	TRBV7-8	TRBJ2-7	.	CASSFGLGLRVYEQYF	TGTGCCAGCAGCTTTGGATTAGGACTACGGGTGTACGAGCAGTACTTC
TRBD1	TRBV7-9	TRBJ2-7	.	CASSPTTGGYEQYF	TGTGCCAGCAGCCCGACGACAGGGGGATACGAGCAGTACTTC
.	TRBV4-2	TRBJ1-2	.	CASSPRSDYGYTF	TGTGCCAGCAGCCCTCGTTCCGACTATGGCTACACCTTC
.	TRBV11-2	TRBJ1-1	.	CASSLDADLFSGTFF	TGTGCCAGCAGCTTAGATGCCGACCTTTTCAGCGGGACTTTCTTT
TRBD1	TRBV6-5	TRBJ1-2	.	CAGSQGQRIRGYTF	TGTGCCGGCTCCCAGGGACAGAGGATTCGGGGCTACACCTTC
TRBD1	TRBV28	TRBJ1-6	few	CASSSRRQGDNSPLHF	TGTGCCAGCAGTTCTCGCAGACAGGGCGATAATTCACCCCTCCACTTT
TRBD1	TRBV7-9	TRBJ2-7	.	CASSGQGGGEQYF	TGTGCCAGCAGCGGACAGGGAGGAGGCGAGCAGTACTTC
.	TRBV9	TRBJ2-5	.	CASSADPRGETQYF	TGTGCCAGCAGCGCGGACCCGAGGGGGGAGACCCAGTACTTC
.	TRBV6-1	TRBJ2-5	.	CASSVSFYQETQYF	TGTGCCAGCAGTGTATCCTTCTACCAAGAGACCCAGTACTTC
TRBD1	TRBV5-1	TRBJ1-2	once	CASSSSGGNGYTF	TGCGCCAGCAGCTCGTCAGGGGGCAATGGCTACACCTTC
TRBD1	TRBV5-6	TRBJ2-1	.	CASSYRDRVHEQFF	TGTGCCAGCAGCTACCGGGACAGGGTACATGAGCAGTTCTTC
TRBD1	TRBV10-1	TRBJ2-3	.	CASRLSGTGCFGTDTQYF	TGCGCCAGCAGACTATCGGGGACAGGTTGTTTCGGCACAGATACGCAGTATTTT